These 32 T cell receptor beta chains came from one sample sequenced in a study of cytomegalovirus exposure and HLA in healthy donors. The table came from immunoSEQ multiplex PCR; TCRdb's copy has only in-frame clones and leaves some out. The sample lists approximately 82,000 clones, more than 85% occurring once. The specimen sequenced was PBMCs. The receptors stem from a young man in good health and CMV-seronegative.

The genes are TRBV5-5 and TRBJ1-2; 7 bases fit TRBD1. Germline assignment: CDR1 SGHKS and CDR2 YYEKEE (reference sequence). This CDR3 comprises 15 residues. V was pared by 2 bases and J by 3 bases, with 7 bases of the junction left unmatched. The CDR3 reads CASSLAGTDYYGYTF. The CDR3 DNA follows: TGTGCCAGCAGCTTAGCCGGGACAGATTACTATGGCTACACCTTC.

The chain couples TRBV11-2 to TRBJ2-6; D gene unclear. Per germline, CDR1 SGHAT and CDR2 FQNNGV. This CDR3 comprises 14 residues. V gave up 7 bases and J gave up 4 bases, with 11 bases separating them. The CDR3 spells CASIAPSGANVLTF. In DNA, the CDR3 is TGTGCCAGCATCGCGCCCTCCGGGGCCAACGTCCTGACTTTC. Full variable domain (missing parts from reference TRBV11-2 and TRBJ2-6): EAGVAQSPRYKIIEKRQSVAFWCNPISGHATLYWYQQILGQGPKLLIQFQNNGVVDDSQLPKDRFSAERLKGVDSTLKIQPAKLEDSAVYLCASIAPSGANVLTFGAGSRLTVL.

This clone is a singleton in its sample. This chain joins TRBV11-3 and TRBJ2-7; tentative D call: TRBD2 (5 bases). This CDR3 contains 15 residues. Germline V gives CDR1 SGHNT, CDR2 YENEEA. With 5 bases removed from V and 3 bases from J, the gap between germline ends came to 17 bases. The CDR3, as DNA: TGTGCCAGCAGCCCAAGGACGGTGAGCGGCTACGAGCAGTACTTC. Its translation: CASSPRTVSGYEQYF.

This chain links TRBV27 with TRBJ1-1; 7 bases align to TRBD1. This CDR3 is 15 amino acids long. Germline V lookup: CDR1 MNHEY, CDR2 SMNVEV (reference sequence). V was pared by 1 base and J by 8 bases, with 10 bases of the junction left unmatched. The CDR3 loop reads CASSLLPPDRPEAFF. The CDR3 region has the DNA TGTGCCAGCAGTTTATTACCCCCGGACAGGCCCGAAGCTTTCTTT.

The sample holds one count of this clone. The chain carries TRBV10-3 and TRBJ2-7, with a weak D call TRBD1 (6 bases). The CDR3 extends over 11 amino acids. With 6 bases removed from V and 5 bases from J, the gap between germline ends came to 8 bases. Germline V gene data show CDR1 as ENHRY and CDR2 as SYGVKD. CDR3 sequence: CAIRTGNEQYF. DNA of the CDR3: TGTGCCATCAGGACAGGCAACGAGCAGTACTTC.

This rearrangement joins TRBV19 to TRBJ1-6; 9 bases match TRBD1. The CDR3 loop spans 15 amino acids. The V segment lost 1 base and the J segment 9 bases; nucleotides outside the gene matches: 4. Germline-derived CDR1 and CDR2 are LNHDA and SQIVND (reference sequence). CDR3 in DNA: TGTGCCAGTAGTATAGCAGGACAGGGGAGTTCACCCCTCCACTTT. This translates into CASSIAGQGSSPLHF.

This clone showed up just once. In DNA, the CDR3 is TGTGCCAGCAGCCGCGACAGGGGGCTTGACTACGAGCAGTACTTC. This gives the protein CASSRDRGLDYEQYF. The chain couples TRBV7-9 to TRBJ2-7, with 10 nucleotides matching TRBD1. The junction had 7 bases not matched to a gene; V was cut back by 5 bases and J by 3 bases. Germline V gene sequence: CDR1 SEHNR, CDR2 FQNEAQ (reference sequence). This CDR3 has 15 amino acids. Full variable domain (remainder filled in from reference TRBV7-9 and TRBJ2-7): DTGVSQNPRHKITKRGQNVTFRCDPISEHNRLYWYRQTLGQGPEFLTYFQNEAQLEKSRLLSDRFSAERPKGSFSTLEIQRTEQGDSAMYLCASSRDRGLDYEQYFGPGTRLTVT.

V gene TRBV4-2 combines with J gene TRBJ2-7; TRBD2 aligns across 7 bases. J gave up 0 bases and V 0 bases, and 2 bases lay outside the gene matches. Germline V CDR1 and CDR2: LGHNA, YNFKEQ. CDR3 length: 15 amino acids. As DNA, the CDR3 is TGTGCCAGCAGCCAAGATCGCGGGAGCTCCTACGAGCAGTACTTC. It encodes CASSQDRGSSYEQYF.

This chain joins TRBV11-3 and TRBJ2-3; unclear D gene. This CDR3 has 12 amino acids. Germline loops: CDR1 SGHNT, CDR2 YENEEA. Trimming left V 2 bases short and J 4 bases short, with 4 bases between. In DNA, the CDR3 is TGTGCCAGCAGCTTACGGGCAGATACGCAGTATTTT. As protein: CASSLRADTQYF.

The chain is built from TRBV27 and TRBJ2-7; D call uncertain. V lost 2 bases, J lost 5 bases, and 13 bases lay in between. The CDR3 length is 14 residues. The germline V gene encodes CDR1 MNHEY and CDR2 SMNVEV (reference sequence). The CDR3 loop reads CASSLGALRDEQYF. The CDR3 region has the DNA TGTGCCAGCAGTTTAGGCGCATTACGGGACGAGCAGTACTTC.

The chain uses TRBV5-4 and TRBJ2-2, with 10 bases fitting TRBD2. CDR3 size: 15 residues. Trimming at V came to 5 bases and at J to 1 base, leaving 2 bases not matched to a gene. CDR1 is SGHNT, CDR2 YYREEE, per germline (reference sequence). CDR3 DNA: TGTGCCAGCAGTCGGACTAGCGGGAACACCGGGGAGCTGTTTTTT. It specifies CASSRTSGNTGELFF.

The gene calls are TRBV9 and TRBJ1-1; 10 positions agree with TRBD1. This CDR3 is built from 16 residues. V trimming: 3 bases; J trimming: 7 bases; junction bases outside the gene matches: 12. Germline loops: CDR1 SGDLS, CDR2 YYNGEE. The CDR3 DNA sequence: TGTGCCAGCAGCGCAGTAATAGACAGGGGGCTTTTTGAAGCTTTCTTT. It encodes CASSAVIDRGLFEAFF.

This chain connects TRBV5-1 to TRBJ2-5; the match to TRBD2 covers 11 bases. The CDR3 loop spans 15 amino acids. V dropped 4 bases and J dropped 1; count of bases not matched to a gene: 3. Germline CDR1 reads SGHRS; CDR2 reads YFSETQ. The CDR3 protein is CASSTGTSGQETQYF. CDR3 sequence (DNA): TGCGCCAGCAGCACGGGGACTAGCGGCCAAGAGACCCAGTACTTC. The variable domain in full, completed from reference TRBV5-1 and TRBJ2-5, reads KAGVTQTPRYLIKTRGQQVTLSCSPISGHRSVSWYQQTPGQGLQFLFEYFSETQRNKGNFPGRFSGRQFSNSRSEMNVSTLELGDSALYLCASSTGTSGQETQYFGPGTRLLVL.

The rearrangement uses TRBV7-2 and TRBJ1-2, with TRBD1 matching 8 bases. The CDR3 loop spans 16 amino acids. CDR1 and CDR2 from the germline V gene are SGHTA and FQGNSA. The junction had 16 bases not matched to a gene; V was cut back by 3 bases and J by 10 bases. As DNA, the CDR3 is TGTGCCAGCAGCTTCAATCAGGGGGCAGCACGCATTCTCTACACCTTC. Its translation: CASSFNQGAARILYTF.

This sequence joins TRBV6-1 and TRBJ1-2, with unresolved D. Per the germline V gene, CDR1 is MNHNS and CDR2 is SASEGT. The CDR3 covers 15 residues. The V end was cut by 4 bases, the J end by 1 base, with 13 bases between. The CDR3 nucleotides are TGTGCCAGCAGTGGAAAGGTCGGGGATAACTATGGCTACACCTTC. Its translation: CASSGKVGDNYGYTF.

The chain is built from TRBV27 and TRBJ2-2, with a tentative D call TRBD2 (7 bases). This CDR3 comprises 15 residues. The germline CDR1 and CDR2 sequences are MNHEY and SMNVEV (reference sequence). The V gene lost 2 bases and the J gene lost 7 bases, with 14 bases spanning the gap. CDR3 sequence (DNA): TGTGCCAGCAGTTTACGGGGGGCCGAGGTCGGGGAGCTGTTTTTT. It encodes CASSLRGAEVGELFF.

The chain is built from TRBV27 and TRBJ2-7; 10 bases match TRBD2. Germline values: CDR1 MNHEY, CDR2 SMNVEV (reference sequence). The CDR3 is 17 residues long. V shed 6 bases, J shed 7 bases, and the junction held 18 bases outside the gene matches. CDR3 residues: CASRVPRVAGGSGEQYF. The CDR3 nucleotides read TGTGCCAGCAGAGTCCCGAGGGTAGCGGGAGGATCGGGAGAGCAGTACTTC.

The chain is built from TRBV27 and TRBJ1-2; D unclear. Per the germline V gene, CDR1 is MNHEY and CDR2 is SMNVEV (reference sequence). The CDR3 covers 15 residues. The germline V and J ends were trimmed by 6 bases and 0 bases, with 14 bases remaining between them. DNA of the CDR3: TGTGCCAGCAGCCCAAGCAGGTCGACTAACTATGGCTACACCTTC. Its protein is CASSPSRSTNYGYTF.

V usage is TRBV5-1 and J usage is TRBJ2-1, with 14 bases that match TRBD2. CDR1 and CDR2 (germline): SGHRS, YFSETQ. CDR3 size: 20 residues. V shed 0 bases and J 0 bases; nucleotides not matched to a gene: 8. CDR3 nucleotides: TGCGCCAGCAGCTTGGTTTGGGGACTAGCGGGAGCGGGCTCCTACAATGAGCAGTTCTTC. Its protein product is CASSLVWGLAGAGSYNEQFF.

V and J are TRBV28 and TRBJ2-5, with 7 nucleotides matching TRBD2. V lost 6 bases to trimming and J lost 1 base; unmatched junction nucleotides: 5. In germline, CDR1 is MDHEN, CDR2 SYDVKM. The CDR3 covers 14 residues. The CDR3 reads CASSPSGGQETQYF. For the CDR3, the DNA is TGTGCCAGCAGCCCTTCGGGGGGCCAAGAGACCCAGTACTTC.

This clone was seen a few times. The chain is built from TRBV6-5 and TRBJ2-7; 8 bases match TRBD2. V shed 2 bases, J shed 0 bases, and the junction held 0 bases outside the gene matches. The V gene's germline CDR1 is MNHEY and CDR2 SVGAGI. CDR3 length equals 14 residues. The CDR3 reads CASSYGTSSYEQYF. In DNA, the CDR3 is TGTGCCAGCAGTTACGGGACTAGCTCCTACGAGCAGTACTTC.

The chain has TRBV7-2 and TRBJ1-5; D unclear. This CDR3 region has 14 residues. Germline values: CDR1 SGHTA, CDR2 FQGNSA. The V end lost 1 base, the J end lost 4 bases, and 8 bases lay between the germline ends. CDR3 sequence reads: CASSLGVPNQPQHF. Here the CDR3 DNA reads TGTGCCAGCAGCTTAGGAGTCCCGAATCAGCCCCAGCATTTT.

The chain recombines TRBV7-9 with TRBJ2-7; the match to TRBD1 covers 7 bases. The CDR3 has 13 amino acids. The ends lost 5 bases at V and 7 bases at J; junction bases unmatched: 8. Germline V gene sequence: CDR1 SEHNR, CDR2 FQNEAQ (reference sequence). CDR3: CASSLMRGREQYF. As DNA, the CDR3 is TGTGCCAGCAGCCTCATGAGGGGGCGAGAGCAGTACTTC.

The chain uses TRBV18 and TRBJ1-5; 7 bases agree with TRBD1. This CDR3 is 16 amino acids long. CDR1 is KGHSH and CDR2 is LQKENI in the germline V gene. The ends lost 0 bases at V and 11 bases at J; junction bases unmatched: 13. The CDR3 sequence: CASSPPVGQGVKAQHF. CDR3 sequence (DNA): TGTGCCAGCTCACCACCGGTCGGCCAGGGGGTAAAGGCCCAGCATTTT.

The chain has TRBV5-6 and TRBJ2-7; D unresolved. V lost 4 bases to trimming and J lost 1 base, with 6 bases between them. Germline V lookup: CDR1 SGHDT, CDR2 YYEEEE. The CDR3 spans 12 residues. The CDR3 region is CASSAGSYEQYF. The CDR3 DNA reads TGTGCCAGCAGCGCAGGTTCCTACGAGCAGTACTTC.

The rearrangement links TRBV6-5 to TRBJ2-7; TRBD2 matches at 9 bases. J gave up 5 bases and V 2 bases, and 7 bases lay outside the gene matches. The CDR3 consists of 15 residues. Germline lookup yields CDR1 MNHEY and CDR2 SVGAGI. Here the CDR3 reads CASSYVPSGIHEQYF. CDR3 bases: TGTGCCAGCAGTTACGTGCCTAGCGGGATCCACGAGCAGTACTTC.

This chain joins TRBV10-1 and TRBJ2-1; TRBD2 matches 11 bases. Germline CDR1 WNHNN, CDR2 SYGVQD (reference sequence). The V segment lost 5 bases and the J segment 2 bases; nucleotides outside the gene matches: 8. The CDR3 extends over 17 amino acids. The CDR3: CASSSGTSGYPYNEQFF. In nucleotides, the CDR3 is TGCGCCAGCAGTTCCGGGACTAGCGGATACCCCTACAATGAGCAGTTCTTC.

The chain is built from TRBV29-1 and TRBJ1-1, with a weak D call TRBD1 (5 bases). Germline CDR1 reads SQVTM; CDR2 reads ANQGSEA. Trimming left V 1 base short and J 1 base short, with 7 bases between. The CDR3 is 13 amino acids. The CDR3 nucleotides are TGCAGCGTTGAAGGGGGCCGGAACACTGAAGCTTTCTTT. Residues: CSVEGGRNTEAFF.

The chain has TRBV15 and TRBJ2-5; 10 bases are shared with TRBD1. The V segment lost 1 base and the J segment 9 bases; nucleotides outside the gene matches: 8. There are 15 residues in the CDR3. Per germline, CDR1 LNHNV and CDR2 YYDKDF (reference sequence). The CDR3 loop reads CATSRAGTGDAPQYF. CDR3 in DNA: TGTGCCACCAGCAGAGCCGGGACAGGGGATGCACCCCAGTACTTC.

This clone was counted once. This chain links TRBV28 with TRBJ2-7, with D perhaps TRBD2 (5 bases). Germline V gives CDR1 MDHEN, CDR2 SYDVKM. CDR3 length: 13 amino acids. V shed 5 bases and J shed 1 base, with 9 bases lying between them. In DNA, the CDR3 is TGTGCCAGCAGTCCTGGGAGATCCTACGAGCAGTACTTC. Amino acid sequence: CASSPGRSYEQYF.

The CDR3 DNA reads as TGTGCCAGCAGCCAAAGGGGACAGGGAACCTACGAGCAGTACTTC. Translating gives CASSQRGQGTYEQYF. The chain combines TRBV2 with TRBJ2-7, with 9 nucleotides matching TRBD1. Germline assignment: CDR1 SNHLY and CDR2 FYNNEI. This CDR3 comprises 15 residues. Unmatched junction bases numbered 8, after V lost 6 bases and J lost 2 bases.

This clone has only one observation. The V and J genes are TRBV19 and TRBJ2-2; the D gene is possibly TRBD1 (6 bases). This CDR3 spans 18 amino acids. Germline CDR1 reads LNHDA; CDR2 reads SQIVND (reference sequence). The V end lost 5 bases, the J end lost 5 bases, and 24 bases lay between the germline ends. CDR3 loop: CASSSQGSLGVNTGELFF. The CDR3 DNA is TGTGCCAGTAGTTCCCAGGGGAGTCTAGGGGTGAATACCGGGGAGCTGTTTTTT.